These 26 T cell receptor beta chains share one sample of origin, sequenced in a study of shared clonotypes between healthy human individuals. Sequencing used immunoSEQ multiplex PCR; TCRdb keeps in-frame clones, though not all of them. This table has about 2.4 million clones, 80% to 95% appearing once. The sequenced sample was naive CD4+ T cells from PBMCs. Documented subset: CD45RA+ positively selected. The receptor source for this set is a man aged 18 to 29 in good health. Some clones in this sample may be carry-over from other donors' samples.

For this clone: The sample holds other DNA sequences that translate to the same CDR3. The chain links TRBV28 to TRBJ1-2; TRBD1 matches 10 bases. Germline trimming cut 3 bases from V and 8 bases from J; bases unmatched to any gene: 3. The CDR3 contains 13 residues. Germline V gene lookup returns CDR1 MDHEN and CDR2 SYDVKM. The CDR3 loop reads CASSFPGQGGYTF. The CDR3 bases are TGTGCCAGCAGTTTTCCGGGACAGGGGGGCTACACCTTC.

The chain carries TRBV28 and TRBJ2-5, with 7 bases identical to TRBD2. This CDR3 contains 13 residues. Germline CDR1 MDHEN, CDR2 SYDVKM. V shed 6 bases and J 4 bases; nucleotides not matched to a gene: 5. CDR3 loop: CASRPGGTETQYF. CDR3 sequence (DNA): TGTGCCAGCAGGCCGGGAGGCACAGAGACCCAGTACTTC.

The V call is TRBV6-1, the J call TRBJ1-1, with 9 bases fitting TRBD1. Trimming removed 7 bases from V and 5 bases from J; junction bases left unmatched: 8. This CDR3 is built from 14 residues. In germline, CDR1 is MNHNS, CDR2 SASEGT. The DNA for the CDR3 is TGTGCCAGCACCGGACAGGGGATGAGGACTGAAGCTTTCTTT. This encodes CASTGQGMRTEAFF.

This chain connects TRBV4-3 to TRBJ2-7; TRBD1 matches 7 bases. The CDR3 has 15 residues. Germline V gene data show CDR1 as LGHNA and CDR2 as YSLEER. Losses at the gene ends were 0 bases for V and 4 bases for J; bases not matched to a gene: 6. For the CDR3, the DNA is TGCGCCAGCAGCCAAGAGACAGGGTCCCTTTACGAGCAGTACTTC. Translated: CASSQETGSLYEQYF.

The J gene is TRBJ2-5, the V gene TRBV19; 10 positions match TRBD1. Germline lookup yields CDR1 LNHDA and CDR2 SQIVND (reference sequence). V trimming: 7 bases; J trimming: 4 bases; junction bases outside the gene matches: 6. CDR3 length: 14 amino acids. DNA of the CDR3: TGTGCCAGTATGCGGGACAGGGGTGCAGAGACCCAGTACTTC. Encoded protein: CASMRDRGAETQYF.

This rearrangement joins TRBV7-3 to TRBJ2-6; D not certain. The ends were cut back, 2 bases at V and 0 bases at J, with 5 bases in the middle. The CDR3 runs to 15 residues. CDR1 and CDR2 (germline): SGHTA, FQGTGA. This CDR3 reads CASSLLYSGANVLTF. The CDR3 DNA is TGTGCCAGCAGCTTACTGTACTCTGGGGCCAACGTCCTGACTTTC. The complete variable domain, with remaining parts taken from reference TRBV7-3 and TRBJ2-6, reads GAGVSQTPSNKVTEKGKYVELRCDPISGHTALYWYRQSLGQGPEFLIYFQGTGAADDSGLPNDRFFAVRPEGSVSTLKIQRTERGDSAVYLCASSLLYSGANVLTFGAGSRLTVL.

With respect to this clone: The same CDR3 is also encoded by other DNA sequences in this sample. The chain carries TRBV28 and TRBJ1-4, with no clear D. The germline CDR1 and CDR2 sequences are MDHEN and SYDVKM. Trimming stripped 6 bases from V and 7 bases from J, with 6 bases between. CDR3 length equals 11 residues. The CDR3 DNA sequence: TGTGCCAGCAGGGGTGGTGAAAAACTGTTTTTT. Translated: CASRGGEKLFF. The variable domain in full, with the rest retrieved from reference TRBV28 and TRBJ1-4, is DVKVTQSSRYLVKRTGEKVFLECVQDMDHENMFWYRQDPGLGLRLIYFSYDVKMKEKGDIPEGYSVSREKKERFSLILESASTNQTSMYLCASRGGEKLFFGSGTQLSVL.

V gene TRBV9 combines with J gene TRBJ1-3, with D unclear. The CDR3 consists of 16 residues. From germline, CDR1 is SGDLS and CDR2 YYNGEE. With 4 bases removed from V and 0 bases from J, the gap between germline ends came to 14 bases. CDR3 nucleotide sequence: TGTGCCAGCAGCCCGCACGCCCTAGTCTCTGGAAACACCATATATTTT. Translation gives CASSPHALVSGNTIYF.

The V gene is TRBV6-1, the J gene TRBJ1-1; possible D gene TRBD1, 5 bases. V was clipped by 5 bases and J by 4 bases, with 17 bases between them. CDR3 length: 15 residues. Germline values: CDR1 MNHNS, CDR2 SASEGT. The CDR3 region is CASSIYPGPSTEAFF. CDR3 in DNA: TGTGCCAGCAGTATCTATCCGGGACCCAGCACTGAAGCTTTCTTT.

The chain couples TRBV18 to TRBJ2-1, with TRBD2 identical over 7 bases. With V trimmed by 2 bases and J by 9 bases, 16 bases remained unmatched. Germline assignment: CDR1 KGHSH and CDR2 LQKENI. CDR3 size: 17 residues. CDR3 loop: CASSPALAGAPGSEQFF. CDR3 nucleotide sequence: TGTGCCAGCTCACCAGCTCTTGCGGGAGCCCCAGGTAGTGAGCAGTTCTTC.

The gene calls are TRBV28 and TRBJ1-1, with TRBD1 matching over 10 bases. The CDR3 extends over 16 amino acids. Germline V lookup: CDR1 MDHEN, CDR2 SYDVKM. Trimming cost V 4 bases and J 5 bases; bases outside gene matches: 10. The CDR3 loop reads CASSSPTGGGRTEAFF. Written as DNA, the CDR3 is TGTGCCAGCAGTTCCCCGACAGGGGGCGGTCGGACTGAAGCTTTCTTT.

The CDR3 region has the DNA TGTGCCAGTAGTATAGCCATCCGGTTTGGGTCTCGGGATCAGCCCCAGCATTTT. Encoded protein: CASSIAIRFGSRDQPQHF. The rearrangement uses TRBV19 and TRBJ1-5; D gene unclear. Deletions cut 1 base from V and 5 bases from J, with 21 bases between. CDR3 size: 18 residues. Germline V gene sequence: CDR1 LNHDA, CDR2 SQIVND (reference sequence).

This chain links TRBV18 with TRBJ1-4; no clear D. V lost 3 bases, J lost 3 bases, and 8 bases lay in between. The length of the CDR3 is 14 residues. CDR1 KGHSH and CDR2 LQKENI come from the germline V gene. CDR3 amino acids: CASSPGWANEKLFF. CDR3 in DNA: TGTGCCAGCTCACCCGGATGGGCTAATGAAAAACTGTTTTTT.

The chain has TRBV7-9 and TRBJ2-2; D call uncertain. This CDR3 has 14 residues. Trimming took 2 bases from V and 7 from J, leaving 11 bases between them. From germline, CDR1 is SEHNR and CDR2 FQNEAQ (reference sequence). This CDR3 is CASSLSGYGGELFF. The CDR3 DNA reads as TGTGCCAGCAGCTTAAGTGGTTACGGCGGGGAGCTGTTTTTT.

This clone was detected only once. The V and J genes are TRBV25-1 and TRBJ2-7; TRBD1 aligns across 7 bases. There are 14 residues in the CDR3. V lost 6 bases to trimming and J lost 6 bases; unmatched junction nucleotides: 11. Germline CDR1 is MGHDK and CDR2 is SYGVNS. The CDR3 region has the DNA TGTGCCAGCAGCGAAACCCGGGACAGCCCCGAGCAGTACTTC. It codes for CASSETRDSPEQYF.

This rearrangement joins TRBV2 to TRBJ1-1, with TRBD1 as a possible D gene (5 bases). The CDR3 is 14 residues long. The V end was cut by 6 bases, the J end by 0 bases, with 11 bases between. The germline V gene encodes CDR1 SNHLY and CDR2 FYNNEI. The CDR3 region has the DNA TGTGCCAGCAGAGACGACAGTTTGAACACTGAAGCTTTCTTT. Translation gives CASRDDSLNTEAFF.

The V call is TRBV6-5, the J call TRBJ2-2; D might be TRBD1 or TRBD2, each matching 5 bases. Between the trimmed V and J ends, which lost 2 bases and 5 bases, there was a span of 15 bases. CDR1 MNHEY and CDR2 SVGAGI come from the germline V gene. This CDR3 spans 16 amino acids. Here the CDR3 reads CASSYRGLRRTGELFF. CDR3 coding DNA: TGTGCCAGCAGTTACCGGGGCCTTAGGCGGACCGGGGAGCTGTTTTTT.

This clone was seen a single time. Different DNA sequences within this sample yield the same CDR3. This chain joins TRBV18 and TRBJ1-3, with D unclear. This CDR3 is built from 14 residues. V lost 3 bases to trimming and J lost 0 bases, with 6 bases between them. Germline values: CDR1 KGHSH, CDR2 LQKENI. The CDR3 nucleotides are TGTGCCAGCTCACCTGTATCCTCTGGAAACACCATATATTTT. This encodes CASSPVSSGNTIYF.

The chain links TRBV7-8 to TRBJ2-1; 13 positions agree with TRBD2. Germline V gives CDR1 SGHVS, CDR2 FQNEAQ. The CDR3 spans 17 residues. Trimming removed 1 base from V and 3 bases from J; junction bases left unmatched: 3. The CDR3 DNA is TGTGCCAGCAGCTTAGGGACTAGCGGGAGCCTCTACAATGAGCAGTTCTTC. Amino acid sequence: CASSLGTSGSLYNEQFF.

The chain couples TRBV6-1 to TRBJ1-3; D remains ambiguous. Trimming took 4 bases from V and 3 from J, leaving 10 bases between them. There are 14 residues in the CDR3. Germline V gene lookup returns CDR1 MNHNS and CDR2 SASEGT. CDR3 residues: CASSGWGGGNTIYF. The CDR3 DNA reads TGTGCCAGCAGTGGGTGGGGAGGTGGAAACACCATATATTTT.

The count of this clone is one. The chain couples TRBV2 to TRBJ2-5; 9 nucleotides align to TRBD1. This CDR3 is built from 15 residues. With 5 bases clipped from V and 4 bases from J, the junction kept 8 bases outside the gene matches. Germline-derived CDR1 and CDR2 are SNHLY and FYNNEI. The CDR3 bases are TGTGCCAGCAGTAAGGGACAGGGAACGCGAGAGACCCAGTACTTC. Translated, it gives CASSKGQGTRETQYF.

This clone was seen once. V and J are TRBV18 and TRBJ1-2; D is uncertain. V lost 0 bases to trimming and J lost 3 bases, with 11 bases between them. There are 15 residues in the CDR3. Germline CDR1 and CDR2: KGHSH and LQKENI. As DNA, the CDR3 is TGTGCCAGCTCACCACCGACCGGAGGTGACTATGGCTACACCTTC. As protein: CASSPPTGGDYGYTF.

The chain is built from TRBV4-1 and TRBJ2-7; 10 bases are a match to TRBD2. The germline V gene encodes CDR1 MGHRA and CDR2 YSYEKL. Trimming cost V 0 bases and J 0 bases; bases outside gene matches: 14. This CDR3 contains 20 residues. CDR3 region: CASSQDFRLAGEILSYEQYF. The CDR3 region has the DNA TGCGCCAGCAGCCAAGATTTCAGGCTAGCGGGAGAAATCCTCTCCTACGAGCAGTACTTC.

This clone has just one count. This chain links TRBV14 with TRBJ2-5; D ambiguous. The V end was cut by 4 bases, the J end by 1 base, with 10 bases between. The CDR3 totals 14 residues. Germline CDR1 SGHDN, CDR2 FVKESK. CDR3 bases: TGTGCCAGCAGCCTGGTGTCGGGCCAAGAGACCCAGTACTTC. Protein: CASSLVSGQETQYF.

This chain joins TRBV30 and TRBJ1-5; TRBD1 is a possible D gene (6 bases). Germline loops: CDR1 GTSNPN, CDR2 SVGIG (reference sequence). The CDR3 covers 13 residues. Trimming took 2 bases from V and 6 from J, leaving 11 bases between them. The CDR3 protein is CAWSYREGQPQHF. CDR3 nucleotide sequence: TGTGCCTGGAGTTACAGGGAAGGTCAGCCCCAGCATTTT.

This clone has only one observation. The gene calls are TRBV5-5 and TRBJ2-7, with D tentatively TRBD1 (6 bases). Germline V gene sequence: CDR1 SGHKS, CDR2 YYEKEE (reference sequence). CDR3 length: 15 amino acids. V lost 1 base and J 6 bases, leaving 17 bases between the germline ends. CDR3 DNA sequence: TGTGCCAGCAGCTTGCAGGGGAGTTATAAGCGCGAGCAGTACTTC. Translating it yields CASSLQGSYKREQYF.